The 28 T cell receptor beta chains below come from one sample, sequenced in a study of blood T cell repertoires in COVID-19. TCRdb's table, derived via immunoSEQ multiplex PCR, lists solely in-frame clones and lacks some. The profile shows 55,000 to 65,000 clones, about nine tenths of them singletons. The specimen was peripheral blood. The source is a human donor in a cohort sampled during active COVID-19.

The chain carries TRBV4-1 and TRBJ2-1; 7 bases fit TRBD2. The V gene's germline CDR1 is MGHRA and CDR2 YSYEKL. V dropped 4 bases and J dropped 4; count of bases not matched to a gene: 10. The CDR3 covers 16 residues. CDR3 sequence: CASSPRGRETYNEQFF. The DNA for the CDR3 is TGCGCCAGCAGCCCGCGAGGGCGGGAGACTTACAATGAGCAGTTCTTC.

This chain uses TRBV10-3 with TRBJ2-6, with TRBD2 identical over 7 bases. From germline, CDR1 is ENHRY and CDR2 SYGVKD. This CDR3 contains 21 residues. J lost 1 base, V lost 1 base, and 16 bases had no gene match. Written as DNA, the CDR3 is TGTGCCATCAGTGAGTTTTTCACTTCGGGGACTACATCATCTGGGGCCAACGTCCTGACTTTC. Protein product: CAISEFFTSGTTSSGANVLTF.

V is TRBV11-3 and J is TRBJ2-7; 11 positions match TRBD1. With V trimmed by 6 bases and J by 5 bases, 6 bases remained unmatched. CDR3 length: 14 residues. Germline V CDR1 and CDR2: SGHNT, YENEEA. The CDR3 loop reads CASRPRDRGDEQYF. CDR3 DNA: TGTGCCAGCAGACCTCGGGACAGGGGGGACGAGCAGTACTTC.

The genes are TRBV29-1 and TRBJ2-5; 10 bases map to TRBD2. The V gene end was trimmed by 0 bases and the J gene end by 4 bases; junction bases not matched to a gene: 5. The CDR3 loop spans 15 amino acids. The germline gives CDR1 SQVTM, CDR2 ANQGSEA. Here the CDR3 reads CSVEDLLAGAETQYF. In DNA form, the CDR3 reads TGCAGCGTTGAAGATCTCCTAGCGGGAGCAGAGACCCAGTACTTC.

J is TRBJ2-7 and V is TRBV19; 9 bases fit TRBD1. Germline CDR1 reads LNHDA; CDR2 reads SQIVND (reference sequence). Unmatched junction bases numbered 12, after V lost 7 bases and J lost 2 bases. This CDR3 spans 16 amino acids. The DNA for the CDR3 is TGTGCCAGTACCTTGACAGGGGGAGTACGGGCCTACGAGCAGTACTTC. This sequence encodes CASTLTGGVRAYEQYF.

The J gene is TRBJ2-1, the V gene TRBV3-1 (or the pseudogene TRBV3-2), with D possibly matching TRBD2 (6 bases). V was shortened by 4 bases and J by 7 bases, with 20 bases between the two germline ends. The CDR3 extends over 16 amino acids. Germline V lookup: CDR1 LGHDT, CDR2 YNNKEL (reference sequence). The CDR3 nucleotides read TGTGCCAGCAGCCGACGTTGGGACGGGAGACGAAATGAGCAGTTCTTC. This sequence encodes CASSRRWDGRRNEQFF.

The chain has TRBV10-2 and TRBJ2-2, with 9 bases identical to TRBD1. Germline V gene data show CDR1 as WSHSY and CDR2 as SAAADI. The CDR3 covers 15 residues. V lost 7 bases to trimming and J lost 3 bases; unmatched junction nucleotides: 6. CDR3 coding DNA: TGCGCCAGCATGCCCCGGACAGGGGACACCGGGGAGCTGTTTTTT. It codes for CASMPRTGDTGELFF.

The chain is built from TRBV4-3 and TRBJ1-4; D perhaps matches TRBD1 (5 bases). Trimming took 0 bases from V and 8 from J, leaving 16 bases between them. CDR1 and CDR2 (germline): LGHNA, YSLEER. The CDR3 length is 16 residues. CDR3 DNA sequence: TGCGCCAGCAGCCAAGATGGTGGCAGGGTTGGGGAAAAACTGTTTTTT. Protein: CASSQDGGRVGEKLFF.

The rearrangement uses TRBV9 and TRBJ2-2; the match to TRBD2 covers 7 bases. Germline V CDR1 and CDR2: SGDLS, YYNGEE. The CDR3 has 15 amino acids. V dropped 0 bases and J dropped 7; count of bases not matched to a gene: 6. CDR3 bases: TGTGCCAGCAGCGTAGTGGCGGGAGCTAACGGGGAGCTGTTTTTT. As protein: CASSVVAGANGELFF.

This chain connects TRBV7-2 to TRBJ1-3, with 7 bases that match TRBD1. The germline gives CDR1 SGHTA, CDR2 FQGNSA. The CDR3 extends over 15 amino acids. J lost 5 bases, V lost 5 bases, and 9 bases had no gene match. The CDR3 bases are TGTGCCAGCAGCCTCCCGGGACAGCGGAGAAACACCATATATTTT. Residues: CASSLPGQRRNTIYF.

This chain joins TRBV20-1 and TRBJ2-7; no reliable D call. The V and J ends lost 0 bases and 6 bases respectively, with 6 bases between them. Germline loops: CDR1 DFQATT, CDR2 SNEGSKA (reference sequence). The CDR3 has 11 amino acids. The CDR3 spells CSARDKLEQYF. The CDR3 coding sequence is TGCAGTGCTAGAGATAAACTCGAGCAGTACTTC.

J is TRBJ2-2 and V is TRBV18; D might be TRBD2 (6 bases). The V gene's germline CDR1 is KGHSH and CDR2 LQKENI. V dropped 6 bases and J dropped 4 bases, with 15 bases sitting between them. This CDR3 spans 15 amino acids. Here the CDR3 reads CASSLTGVPTGELFF. CDR3 bases: TGTGCCAGCTCCTTAACGGGAGTGCCCACCGGGGAGCTGTTTTTT.

This rearrangement joins TRBV6-2 or TRBV6-3 to TRBJ2-1; 7 positions match TRBD2. V shed 2 bases, J shed 7 bases, and the junction held 11 bases outside the gene matches. CDR3 length equals 16 residues. CDR1 and CDR2 (germline): MNHEY, SVGEGT. The CDR3 protein is CASSYPRGGRTNEQFF. The DNA for the CDR3 is TGTGCCAGCAGTTACCCTCGTGGCGGGAGAACAAATGAGCAGTTCTTC.

This chain uses TRBV3-1 (or the pseudogene TRBV3-2) with TRBJ2-5; TRBD1 is a possible D gene (6 bases). The V gene lost 7 bases and the J gene lost 2 bases, with 14 bases spanning the gap. Per the germline V gene, CDR1 is LGHDT and CDR2 is YNNKEL (reference sequence). The length of the CDR3 is 14 residues. For the CDR3, the DNA is TGTGCCAGCAATAGGGGGACGGTACAAGAGACCCAGTACTTC. Translating gives CASNRGTVQETQYF.

V gene TRBV18 combines with J gene TRBJ1-6; D is undetermined. The germline V gene has CDR1 KGHSH and CDR2 LQKENI. The CDR3 length is 17 residues. With 3 bases removed from V and 9 bases from J, the gap between germline ends came to 21 bases. This chain's CDR3 is CASSPTPSLTAGSPLHF. In DNA, the CDR3 is TGTGCCAGCTCACCGACCCCCTCTTTGACTGCTGGTTCACCCCTCCACTTT.

This chain uses TRBV7-9 with TRBJ2-1; D not certain. V lost 1 base to trimming and J lost 5 bases, with 12 bases between them. The CDR3 spans 15 residues. CDR1 SEHNR and CDR2 FQNEAQ come from the germline V gene (reference sequence). The CDR3 nucleotides are TGTGCCAGCAGCTTAGTCGGCGCTAGACACAATGAGCAGTTCTTC. Translated, it gives CASSLVGARHNEQFF.

This sequence joins TRBV7-6 and TRBJ2-7; possibly TRBD2 for D (5 bases). Germline V CDR1 and CDR2: SGHVS, FNYEAQ. The CDR3 is 16 amino acids. Trimming shortened V by 5 bases and J by 0 bases, and 17 bases separated the two germline ends. The CDR3 sequence is CASSRGSYRSSYEQYF. The CDR3 region has the DNA TGTGCCAGCAGCCGAGGGAGTTACCGAAGCTCCTACGAGCAGTACTTC.

This chain connects TRBV4-3 to TRBJ2-1; 14 bases map to TRBD2. The germline CDR1 and CDR2 sequences are LGHNA and YSLEER. The CDR3 totals 19 residues. V dropped 3 bases and J dropped 6; count of bases not matched to a gene: 13. Here the CDR3 DNA reads TGCGCCAGCAGCCATCGCATAATCCCGGGACTAGCGGGAGCCAATGAGCAGTTCTTC. This gives the protein CASSHRIIPGLAGANEQFF.

The chain recombines TRBV11-3 with TRBJ2-1, with D uncertain. The CDR3 is 14 amino acids. Germline CDR1 is SGHNT and CDR2 is YENEEA. Trimming removed 3 bases from V and 3 bases from J, with 9 bases in between. This CDR3 reads CASSFYVNYNEQFF. The DNA of the CDR3 is TGTGCCAGCAGCTTCTATGTGAACTACAATGAGCAGTTCTTC.

The chain joins TRBV5-8 to TRBJ2-7; TRBD2 matches at 7 bases. Germline V CDR1 and CDR2: SGHTS, YDEGEE. V shed 3 bases and J 1 base; nucleotides not matched to a gene: 7. The CDR3 is 15 amino acids. The CDR3 coding sequence is TGTGCCAGCAGCTGGACCGGGACTATTTCCTACGAGCAGTACTTC. Amino acids: CASSWTGTISYEQYF.

The CDR3 sequence: CASSLRSGYTNEKLFF. For the CDR3, the DNA is TGTGCCAGCAGTTTAAGGTCAGGGTACACTAATGAAAAACTGTTTTTT. This rearrangement joins TRBV28 to TRBJ1-4; the D gene is possibly TRBD1 (5 bases). The germline V gene encodes CDR1 MDHEN and CDR2 SYDVKM. CDR3 length: 16 amino acids. The V gene lost 2 bases and the J gene lost 2 bases, with 12 bases spanning the gap. The full variable domain, its missing parts supplied by reference TRBV28 and TRBJ1-4, is DVKVTQSSRYLVKRTGEKVFLECVQDMDHENMFWYRQDPGLGLRLIYFSYDVKMKEKGDIPEGYSVSREKKERFSLILESASTNQTSMYLCASSLRSGYTNEKLFFGSGTQLSVL.

The chain links TRBV4-1 to TRBJ2-5, with 8 bases lining up with TRBD2. This CDR3 spans 18 amino acids. J was trimmed by 6 bases and V by 0 bases; bases with no gene match: 15. Germline V gives CDR1 MGHRA, CDR2 YSYEKL. The DNA for the CDR3 is TGCGCCAGCAGCCAAGAAATCGGGAGGGTCCGCGAAAGGCAGACCCAGTACTTC. Protein sequence: CASSQEIGRVRERQTQYF.

V is TRBV7-8 and J is TRBJ2-1; 7 nucleotides line up with TRBD2. Germline V CDR1 and CDR2: SGHVS, FQNEAQ. The CDR3 spans 15 residues. V lost 2 bases, J lost 9 bases, and 10 bases stayed unmatched. This CDR3 is CASSLKAGKWSEQFF. The CDR3 coding sequence is TGTGCCAGCAGCTTAAAAGCGGGAAAATGGTCTGAGCAGTTCTTC.

CDR3 DNA sequence: TGTGCCAGCAGCTTCTCCTCGGGACTAGTATCTTTCGAGCAGTACTTC. Amino acid sequence: CASSFSSGLVSFEQYF. The chain carries TRBV7-2 and TRBJ2-7; 8 bases align to TRBD2. Germline V gene lookup returns CDR1 SGHTA and CDR2 FQGNSA. There are 16 residues in the CDR3. V gave up 3 bases and J gave up 6 bases; unmatched junction bases: 13.

The V gene is TRBV18, the J gene TRBJ2-3, with D unresolved. Per germline, CDR1 KGHSH and CDR2 LQKENI. This CDR3 has 14 amino acids. Trimming took off 3 bases at V and 2 bases at J, with 9 bases between the two ends. As DNA, the CDR3 is TGTGCCAGCTCACCCGAGGTATCCACAGATACGCAGTATTTT. Protein product: CASSPEVSTDTQYF.

Only one count was recorded for this clone. The V gene is TRBV19, the J gene TRBJ1-1; TRBD1 matches at 8 bases. J lost 3 bases, V lost 5 bases, and 2 bases had no gene match. Germline assignment: CDR1 LNHDA and CDR2 SQIVND (reference sequence). The CDR3 runs to 13 residues. The CDR3 DNA reads TGTGCCAGTAGTCCGGACAGGGACACTGAAGCTTTCTTT. Translation: CASSPDRDTEAFF.

This chain connects TRBV19 to TRBJ2-2; 10 bases align to TRBD1. The CDR3 loop spans 15 amino acids. V gave up 6 bases and J gave up 4 bases; unmatched junction bases: 5. Germline V CDR1 and CDR2: LNHDA, SQIVND (reference sequence). The CDR3 DNA sequence: TGTGCCAGTAGCACCCGGACAGGGGGCACCGGGGAGCTGTTTTTT. This codes for CASSTRTGGTGELFF. The variable domain in full, completed from reference TRBV19 and TRBJ2-2, reads DGGITQSPKYLFRKEGQNVTLSCEQNLNHDAMYWYRQDPGQGLRLIYYSQIVNDFQKGDIAEGYSVSREKKESFPLTVTSAQKNPTAFYLCASSTRTGGTGELFFGEGSRLTVL.

This chain connects TRBV19 to TRBJ1-4, with D maybe TRBD1 (5 bases). Germline V gene sequence: CDR1 LNHDA, CDR2 SQIVND (reference sequence). Deletions cut 1 base from V and 4 bases from J, with 16 bases between. This CDR3 contains 17 residues. CDR3 DNA sequence: TGTGCCAGTAGTATAGGCTCACCGGGACTGAGTAATGAAAAACTGTTTTTT. As protein: CASSIGSPGLSNEKLFF.